Sequencing of this TCR beta chain was carried out in a study of spatial heterogeneity in lung cancer. The CDR3 has 16 residues. CDR1 is LGHDT, CDR2 YNNKEL, per germline (reference sequence). J was trimmed by 2 bases and V by 6 bases; bases with no gene match: 2. This clonotype was counted many times. Its antigen is unidentified. TCRdb used MiXCR to reprocess the 5' RACE reads, holding one entry per CDR3 protein. The data contain roughly 18,000 distinct CDR3 sequences, 4.5% to 7% of them singletons. Study-level findings and limits: Intratumoral expanded alpha and beta TCR counts were found to track tumor mutation counts.

This sample's time point: sample taken at primary tumor resection. The genes are TRBV3-1 and TRBJ2-1; 15 bases map to TRBD2. This TCR derives from a female donor with early-stage non-small cell lung cancer. The material sequenced was lung tumor tissue, taken at surgery. The CDR3 nucleotides read TGTGCCAGCAGAGGACTAGCGGGAGGGGCCTACAATGAGCAGTTCTTC. Residues: CASRGLAGGAYNEQFF.